A single T cell receptor beta chain is shown here with its context. Its antigen is still unknown. The source of the sample is a study of cytomegalovirus exposure and HLA in healthy donors. With 60 Vbeta and 13 Jbeta primers, the PCR was carried out. Sequencing was performed with immunoSEQ multiplex PCR; in TCRdb, only in-frame clones are kept and a portion is missing. The repertoire holds around 140,000 clones, with 78% as singletons. Whereas donors were nominally healthy upon sampling, unrecorded immune exposures were probable. V was pared by 6 bases and J by 7 bases, with 16 bases between. The CDR3 covers 14 residues. Germline values: CDR1 LNHDA, CDR2 SQIVND (reference sequence). Study conclusions and caveats: According to reports, the classifier identified cytomegalovirus status with high specificity and sensitivity. The presence/absence work took it that sequencing depth was about the same across donors. In a later analysis, donors in an Asian-associated ancestry cluster reportedly had fewer N-insertions in productive TCRs than the cohort mean.

This TCR was sampled from a woman aged 18-30 years in good health and CMV-seronegative. The rearrangement joins TRBV19 to TRBJ1-5; D gene ambiguous. Sequencing was carried out using PBMCs. The CDR3 sequence is CASSTRGPYQPQHF. Written as DNA, the CDR3 is TGTGCCAGTAGCACCCGCGGGCCTTACCAGCCCCAGCATTTT.